Sequencing of this T cell receptor (beta chain) was carried out in a study of T cell responses to AZD1222 COVID-19 vaccine. Germline loops: CDR1 MNHEY, CDR2 SVGEGT. Trimming shortened V by 3 bases and J by 1 base, and 12 bases separated the two germline ends. CDR3 size: 15 residues. Study-level findings and limits: A mostly white British donor set with more females was recruited, and clonal diversity was possibly underestimated.

Clones were read by immunoSEQ multiplex PCR, and TCRdb kept only the in-frame ones, dropping some. The sample lists around 170,000 clones, around 90% occurring once. This clone was found once. Its antigen is not identified. The TCR originated in an adult who received the AZD1222 COVID-19 vaccine. This specimen was peripheral blood, taken 28 days after the second AZD1222 dose. The chain carries TRBV6-2 or TRBV6-3 and TRBJ1-1; D remains unclear. CDR3 protein: CASSYGPDGNTEAFF. The CDR3 DNA follows: TGTGCCAGCAGTTATGGACCCGATGGGAACACTGAAGCTTTCTTT.